Presented here are 9 T cell receptor beta chains from one specimen sequenced in a study of cytomegalovirus exposure and HLA in healthy donors. Primers included in the PCR were 60 Vbeta and 13 Jbeta primers. Using immunoSEQ multiplex PCR, the repertoire was profiled, and TCRdb retains in-frame clones only, with some absent. The sample yields tens of thousands of clones, of which the top ten take up 15% to 19%. Sequencing was done on a sample of PBMCs. Receptors originate from a man aged 45-65 years in good health and CMV-seropositive.

V and J are TRBV4-1 and TRBJ2-1, with TRBD2 identical over 9 bases. Germline CDR1 and CDR2: MGHRA and YSYEKL. This CDR3 spans 17 amino acids. Germline trimming cut 3 bases from V and 5 bases from J; bases unmatched to any gene: 11. The CDR3 reads CASSHPGLAGSDNEQFF. CDR3 sequence (DNA): TGCGCCAGCAGCCACCCGGGGCTAGCGGGGTCCGACAATGAGCAGTTCTTC.

The gene calls are TRBV27 and TRBJ2-7; D gene ambiguous. Germline V gives CDR1 MNHEY, CDR2 SMNVEV (reference sequence). This CDR3 region has 13 residues. With 5 bases removed from V and 2 bases from J, the gap between germline ends came to 10 bases. CDR3 DNA: TGTGCCAGCAGTCACACATTGGCCTACGAGCAGTACTTC. Amino acid sequence: CASSHTLAYEQYF.

This rearrangement joins TRBV6-5 to TRBJ2-7, with 7 bases identical to TRBD1. The CDR3 length is 16 residues. Germline CDR1 is MNHEY and CDR2 is SVGAGI. The V segment lost 0 bases and the J segment 2 bases; nucleotides outside the gene matches: 7. Here the CDR3 reads CASSYSGTALTYEQYF. The CDR3 DNA is TGTGCCAGCAGTTACTCAGGGACAGCTTTAACCTACGAGCAGTACTTC.

The chain is built from TRBV5-6 and TRBJ1-5; D unclear. The CDR3 extends over 13 amino acids. Germline V gene data show CDR1 as SGHDT and CDR2 as YYEEEE. Deletions cut 3 bases from V and 0 bases from J, with 4 bases between. The CDR3 spells CASSSYSNQPQHF. The CDR3 coding sequence is TGTGCCAGCAGCTCTTATAGCAATCAGCCCCAGCATTTT.

This chain joins TRBV7-9 and TRBJ1-1, with D possibly TRBD1 on 5 matching bases. The V gene lost 5 bases and the J gene lost 6 bases, with 10 bases spanning the gap. The germline CDR1 and CDR2 sequences are SEHNR and FQNEAQ (reference sequence). The CDR3 has 12 amino acids. The CDR3 DNA sequence: TGTGCCAGCAGCCCGAACAGGCCTGAAGCTTTCTTT. It encodes CASSPNRPEAFF. Combining the CDR3 with reference TRBV7-9 and TRBJ1-1 gives the whole variable domain DTGVSQNPRHKITKRGQNVTFRCDPISEHNRLYWYRQTLGQGPEFLTYFQNEAQLEKSRLLSDRFSAERPKGSFSTLEIQRTEQGDSAMYLCASSPNRPEAFFGQGTRLTVV.

The chain carries TRBV27 and TRBJ2-1; D is perhaps TRBD1 (5 bases). There are 16 residues in the CDR3. CDR1 and CDR2 from the germline V gene are MNHEY and SMNVEV (reference sequence). Trimming shortened V by 2 bases and J by 6 bases, and 17 bases separated the two germline ends. This CDR3 is CASSLSMSRVGNEQFF. DNA of the CDR3: TGTGCCAGCAGTTTAAGCATGAGCAGGGTGGGCAATGAGCAGTTCTTC.

The rearrangement joins TRBV5-1 to TRBJ2-1; weak D call: TRBD2 (6 bases). CDR3 length equals 13 residues. The V and J ends lost 4 bases and 9 bases respectively, with 14 bases between them. Germline CDR1 and CDR2: SGHRS and YFSETQ. CDR3 residues: CASSPWEAGEQFF. The CDR3 coding sequence is TGCGCCAGCAGCCCCTGGGAGGCGGGTGAGCAGTTCTTC.

This chain links TRBV7-2 with TRBJ1-2; TRBD1 might be the D (5 bases). Deletions cut 6 bases from V and 3 bases from J, with 14 bases between. The CDR3 runs 14 residues. Germline V CDR1 and CDR2: SGHTA, FQGNSA. The CDR3 sequence is CASSHPRVDYGYTF. The CDR3 region has the DNA TGTGCCAGCAGTCACCCCAGGGTGGACTATGGCTACACCTTC.

J is TRBJ1-1 and V is TRBV6-1; D call uncertain. The CDR3 has 12 amino acids. CDR1 MNHNS and CDR2 SASEGT come from the germline V gene. Trimming left V 4 bases short and J 0 bases short, with 3 bases between. The CDR3 loop is CASSVMNTEAFF. The CDR3 bases are TGTGCCAGCAGTGTTATGAACACTGAAGCTTTCTTT.